Detailed here is one T cell receptor (beta chain). These data originate in a study of blood T cell repertoires in COVID-19. Whole-study context: Acute and convalescent COVID-19 samples came from the United States, Italy and Spain. T cells, B-cell-depleted T cells, or PBMCs supplied cDNA or gDNA.

In the original workflow: Using reference gene primer amplification, nucleated cell counts were estimated. TCRdb keeps only in-frame clones here, not all; method: immunoSEQ multiplex PCR. V, J and clone size reflect that table, while D and trimming were determined from the DNA. Of about 140,000 clones listed, 60% to 85% were seen once; the top ten hold approximately 15%. Germline CDR1 and CDR2: LNHDA and SQIVND (reference sequence). V lost 6 bases to trimming and J lost 4 bases; unmatched junction nucleotides: 7. CDR3 length equals 14 residues. The source of this sequence is a middle-aged man with acute or convalescent COVID-19. The sample consisted of peripheral blood. The chain is built from TRBV19 and TRBJ2-3; the match to TRBD1 covers 7 bases. The CDR3 DNA reads TGTGCCAGTAGACCCCCGGGGACAGCAGATACGCAGTATTTT. Its translation is CASRPPGTADTQYF.